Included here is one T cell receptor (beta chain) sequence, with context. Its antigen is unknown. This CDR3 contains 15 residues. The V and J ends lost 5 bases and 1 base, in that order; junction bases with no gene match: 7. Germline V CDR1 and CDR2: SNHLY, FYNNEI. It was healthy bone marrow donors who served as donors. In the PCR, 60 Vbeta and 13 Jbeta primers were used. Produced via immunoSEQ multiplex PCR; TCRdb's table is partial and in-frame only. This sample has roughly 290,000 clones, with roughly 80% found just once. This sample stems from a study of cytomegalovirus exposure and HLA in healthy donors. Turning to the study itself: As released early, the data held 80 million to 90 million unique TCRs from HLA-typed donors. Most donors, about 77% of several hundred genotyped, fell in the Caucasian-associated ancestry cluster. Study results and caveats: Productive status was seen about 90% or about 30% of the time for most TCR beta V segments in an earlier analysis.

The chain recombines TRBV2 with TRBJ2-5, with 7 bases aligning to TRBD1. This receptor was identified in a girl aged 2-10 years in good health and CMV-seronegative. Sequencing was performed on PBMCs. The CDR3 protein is CASSLQGQVQETQYF. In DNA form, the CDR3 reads TGTGCCAGCAGTTTACAAGGACAGGTCCAAGAGACCCAGTACTTC. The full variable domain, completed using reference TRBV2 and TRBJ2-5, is EPEVTQTPSHQVTQMGQEVILRCVPISNHLYFYWYRQILGQKVEFLVSFYNNEISEKSEIFDDQFSVERPDGSNFTLKIRSTKLEDSAMYFCASSLQGQVQETQYFGPGTRLLVL.